The clone carrying this T cell receptor (beta chain) has at least ten counts. Its antigen is currently unknown. The data were obtained in a study of T cells after yellow fever vaccination. Study findings and constraints: There was a possibility that FACS-sorted repertoires contained abundant clonotypes contaminating from the bulk population. Primary-vaccination clones mostly resurfaced post-booster (roughly 97% CD4, approximately 89% CD8).

TCRdb used MiXCR to reprocess the 5' RACE reads, holding one entry per CDR3 protein. The sample includes 200,000 to 300,000 distinct CDR3 sequences, approximately 3.8% seen only once; the top ten take roughly a fifth. V shed 5 bases and J 8 bases; nucleotides not matched to a gene: 6. The germline CDR1 and CDR2 sequences are MNHEY and SVGAGI. The CDR3 totals 13 residues. The input for sequencing was PBMCs, taken 15 days after the yellow fever booster vaccination. The sequence was collected from a young man who received the YFV17D yellow fever vaccine. The rearrangement links TRBV6-5 to TRBJ1-2; 9 nucleotides align to TRBD1. The CDR3 region is CASSTDRGSGYTF. For the CDR3, the DNA is TGTGCCAGCAGTACGGACAGGGGCAGCGGCTACACCTTC.